This T cell receptor (beta chain) was sequenced in a study of blood T cells in healthy people across ages. Study observations and caveats: Naive CD4+ cell counts and diversity both ran higher in long-lived than in aged donors.

Then a second PCR, running roughly 7 to 11 cycles, was carried out with a sample-barcoded 5' primer and a J-beta primer mix. MiXCR, run by TCRdb on the 5' RACE reads, gives a single entry per CDR3 protein. Of 540,000 or so distinct CDR3 sequences listed, 24% are singletons. This clonotype occurred a few times. What it binds is unknown. These same records also appear under a second study, on T cells of mothers and their children. Turning to that study: Barcodes and 2-4 random nucleotides were added by M1S in the second PCR.

This TCR derives from a boy younger than 18 in good health. Input material: blood.

The CDR3 region has the DNA TGCGCCAGCAGCCTTGGTTCCGGTTCCCCGGGGTACGAGCAGTACTTC. This encodes CASSLGSGSPGYEQYF. The chain links TRBV5-1 to TRBJ2-5, with D maybe TRBD2 (5 bases). The J call may be wrong; the DNA end is better matched by TRBJ2-7. CDR3 length: 16 amino acids. Germline-derived CDR1 and CDR2 are SGHRS and YFSETQ.